A selection of T cell receptor beta chains follows, all from one sample in a study of cytomegalovirus exposure and HLA in healthy donors. Sequencing was performed with immunoSEQ multiplex PCR; in TCRdb, only in-frame clones are kept and a portion is missing. The table lists tens of thousands of clones. The material sequenced was PBMCs. Receptors originate from a woman in her forties or fifties in good health and CMV-seropositive. The CDR3 runs from the conserved cysteine through the conserved F or W. The D gene is left open where the match is weak.

j_call,d_call,v_call,cdr3_aa,cdr3_nt
TRBJ1-1,-,TRBV6-5,CASRAHQGATEAFF,TGTGCCAGCAGGGCCCACCAGGGCGCCACTGAAGCTTTCTTT
TRBJ1-5,-,TRBV7-6,CASSQADEPQHF,TGTGCCAGCAGCCAGGCAGATGAGCCCCAGCATTTT
TRBJ2-7,-,TRBV28,CASRTVSSYEQYF,TGTGCCAGCAGGACAGTTAGCTCCTACGAGCAGTACTTC
TRBJ2-2,TRBD2,TRBV7-9,CASSLGTSGELFF,TGTGCCAGCAGCTTAGGGACTAGTGGGGAGCTGTTTTTT
TRBJ1-1,-,TRBV28,CASSPSTGMNTEAFF,TGTGCCAGCAGTCCCTCGACAGGAATGAACACTGAAGCTTTCTTT
TRBJ2-1,TRBD2,TRBV4-2,CASSQVSSGRSYNEQFF,TGTGCCAGCAGCCAAGTATCTAGCGGGAGGTCCTACAATGAGCAGTTCTTC
TRBJ2-5,-,TRBV7-2,CASSLATGYETQYF,TGTGCCAGCAGCTTAGCTACGGGGTATGAGACCCAGTACTTC
TRBJ1-1,-,TRBV19,CASSRGGLLNTEAFF,TGTGCCAGTAGTAGGGGGGGACTGCTGAACACTGAAGCTTTCTTT
TRBJ2-4,-,TRBV10-3,CAISASGTLAKNIQYF,TGTGCCATCAGTGCTTCCGGGACTCTAGCCAAAAACATTCAGTACTTC
TRBJ1-2,-,TRBV5-6,CASSLGIQRYTF,TGTGCCAGCAGCTTGGGGATACAGCGCTACACCTTC
TRBJ2-2,-,TRBV7-6,CASSRQEGGELFF,TGTGCCAGCAGCCGGCAGGAGGGTGGGGAGCTGTTTTTT
TRBJ2-1,-,TRBV5-1,CASSPKTGGRVYNEQFF,TGCGCCAGCAGCCCGAAGACGGGGGGCCGAGTCTACAATGAGCAGTTCTTC
TRBJ2-5,-,TRBV7-2,CASTNPPAGRETQYF,TGTGCCAGCACTAACCCCCCGGCGGGGCGAGAGACCCAGTACTTC
TRBJ2-2,TRBD1,TRBV28,CASSGQGENTGELFF,TGTGCCAGCAGTGGACAGGGGGAAAACACCGGGGAGCTGTTTTTT
TRBJ2-1,-,TRBV6-5,CASSYRDTYNEQFF,TGTGCCAGCAGTTACAGGGACACCTACAATGAGCAGTTCTTC
TRBJ2-5,-,TRBV5-1,CASSRTTTFQETQYF,TGCGCCAGCAGCCGTACAACCACCTTCCAAGAGACCCAGTACTTC
TRBJ2-1,-,TRBV18,CASSPGGVYNEQFF,TGTGCCAGCTCACCAGGCGGGGTTTACAATGAGCAGTTCTTC
TRBJ2-5,TRBD2,TRBV5-5,CASSWEGNQETQYF,TGTGCCAGCAGCTGGGAGGGGAACCAAGAGACCCAGTACTTC